What follows are 15 T cell receptor beta chains derived from one specimen sequenced in a study of T cell repertoires in cytomegalovirus infection. TCRdb passed the reads through MiXCR, listing each CDR3 protein once. The sample gives more than 75,000 distinct CDR3 sequences, 3.7% of which show up once; about 4.6% is in the top ten. Sequencing was done on a sample of PBMCs. The receptors come from a human donor in good health (CMV status not recorded). Some clones in this sample may be carry-over from other donors' samples.

This clonotype was counted many times. The chain has TRBV5-1 and TRBJ1-1; 7 bases match TRBD1. V was clipped by 7 bases and J by 0 bases; unmatched bases: 9. This CDR3 region has 15 residues. Germline-derived CDR1 and CDR2 are SGHRS and YFSETQ. The CDR3 bases are TGCGCCAGCGCAAGGGACAGCGGACTGAACACTGAAGCTTTCTTT. The encoded protein is CASARDSGLNTEAFF.

The table lists this clonotype with many counts. This chain links TRBV7-2 with TRBJ1-1, with 7 positions matching TRBD1. With 3 bases clipped from V and 5 bases from J, the junction kept 12 bases outside the gene matches. Germline CDR1 and CDR2: SGHTA and FQGNSA. This CDR3 is 16 amino acids long. CDR3 in amino acids: CASSFSLDRSGTEAFF. The DNA of the CDR3 is TGTGCCAGCAGCTTTTCCCTGGACAGGTCAGGGACTGAAGCTTTCTTT.

This clonotype was counted many times. CDR3 nucleotide sequence: TGTGCCAGCAGTAGACCGGGACTCCGCTCCTACGAGCAGTACTTC. Its translation: CASSRPGLRSYEQYF. The rearrangement links TRBV6-5 to TRBJ2-7; weak D call: TRBD2 (6 bases). The ends were cut back, 5 bases at V and 0 bases at J, with 14 bases in the middle. CDR3 size: 15 residues. CDR1 and CDR2 from the germline V gene are MNHEY and SVGAGI.

This clonotype occurred many times. The V gene is TRBV19, the J gene TRBJ1-2, with 7 nucleotides matching TRBD1. The germline gives CDR1 LNHDA, CDR2 SQIVND (reference sequence). The CDR3 runs 16 residues. With 6 bases clipped from V and 8 bases from J, the junction kept 18 bases outside the gene matches. CDR3 residues: CASRLKDVAGGRGYTF. In DNA form, the CDR3 reads TGTGCCAGTAGGTTAAAGGATGTGGCAGGGGGAAGAGGCTACACCTTC.

Many counts were recorded for this clonotype. The chain links TRBV28 to TRBJ2-7; 9 positions match TRBD1. CDR3 size: 15 residues. The germline V gene has CDR1 MDHEN and CDR2 SYDVKM. V lost 5 bases and J lost 2; bases outside the gene matches: 7. CDR3 nucleotides: TGTGCCAGCAGTCTAACGGGACAGGGAACCTACGAGCAGTACTTC. It translates to CASSLTGQGTYEQYF. The variable domain in full, with the rest retrieved from reference TRBV28 and TRBJ2-7, is DVKVTQSSRYLVKRTGEKVFLECVQDMDHENMFWYRQDPGLGLRLIYFSYDVKMKEKGDIPEGYSVSREKKERFSLILESASTNQTSMYLCASSLTGQGTYEQYFGPGTRLTVT.

In this sample, this clonotype turned up many times. This chain uses TRBV5-4 with TRBJ2-5, with TRBD2 matching 16 bases. Germline values: CDR1 SGHNT, CDR2 YYREEE (reference sequence). CDR3 size: 17 residues. After removal of 4 bases from V and 0 bases from J, the junction contained 3 bases not matched to a gene. The CDR3 loop reads CASSVGLAGGYQETQYF. The CDR3, as DNA: TGTGCCAGCAGCGTGGGACTAGCGGGGGGGTACCAAGAGACCCAGTACTTC. Drawing the rest from reference TRBV5-4 and TRBJ2-5, the complete variable domain is ETGVTQSPTHLIKTRGQQVTLRCSSQSGHNTVSWYQQALGQGPQFIFQYYREEENGRGNFPPRFSGLQFPNYSSELNVNALELDDSALYLCASSVGLAGGYQETQYFGPGTRLLVL.

This clonotype was detected ten times or more. The chain employs TRBV5-4 and TRBJ1-1; no clear D. The germline gives CDR1 SGHNT, CDR2 YYREEE (reference sequence). The CDR3 sequence is 16 residues long. V lost 4 bases, J lost 5 bases, and 21 bases lay in between. The CDR3 DNA is TGTGCCAGCAGCCCCCCGTGGGGAGCCGTTGAGACTGAAGCTTTCTTT. It is translated as CASSPPWGAVETEAFF.

This clonotype was recorded many times. The rearrangement links TRBV13 to TRBJ1-6, with a weak D call TRBD1 (6 bases). The germline V gene encodes CDR1 PRHDT and CDR2 FYEKMQ (reference sequence). This CDR3 is built from 16 residues. Trimming removed 1 base from V and 7 bases from J, with 14 bases in between. CDR3 amino acids: CASSLAGGVGNSPLHF. CDR3 in DNA: TGTGCCAGCAGCTTAGCGGGGGGCGTAGGGAATTCACCCCTCCACTTT.

This clonotype was seen repeatedly, ten times or more. The chain uses TRBV28 and TRBJ1-4, with 7 bases lining up with TRBD1. The CDR3 spans 15 residues. With V trimmed by 5 bases and J by 3 bases, 6 bases remained unmatched. Germline V CDR1 and CDR2: MDHEN, SYDVKM. CDR3 nucleotide sequence: TGTGCCAGCAGTGAAAACAGGGGTGCTAATGAAAAACTGTTTTTT. Amino acids: CASSENRGANEKLFF.

This clonotype was seen many times. This chain uses TRBV6-2 or TRBV6-3 with TRBJ2-7, with 7 bases identical to TRBD1. The CDR3 totals 18 residues. Germline lookup yields CDR1 MNHEY and CDR2 SVGEGT. The trim removed 0 bases at V and 3 bases at J, leaving 14 bases unmatched. This CDR3 reads CASSYSRGRNQSFYEQYF. The CDR3 coding sequence is TGTGCCAGCAGTTACTCAAGGGGGCGAAACCAAAGCTTCTACGAGCAGTACTTC.

The table lists this clonotype with many counts. V usage is TRBV7-2 and J usage is TRBJ1-1; D not resolved. V was clipped by 5 bases and J by 4 bases, with 8 bases between them. Germline V gives CDR1 SGHTA, CDR2 FQGNSA. This CDR3 region has 12 residues. The CDR3 spells CASSPVGTEAFF. The CDR3 DNA reads as TGTGCCAGCAGCCCGGTAGGCACTGAAGCTTTCTTT.

In its sample, this clonotype was seen many times. The chain carries TRBV27 and TRBJ2-5; perhaps D is TRBD1 or TRBD2 (5 bases each). Germline assignment: CDR1 MNHEY and CDR2 SMNVEV (reference sequence). V lost 8 bases and J 3 bases, leaving 10 bases between the germline ends. CDR3 size: 12 residues. The chain's CDR3 is CASGTFKETQYF. DNA of the CDR3: TGTGCCAGCGGGACCTTTAAAGAGACCCAGTACTTC.

Many counts were recorded for this clonotype. The rearrangement joins TRBV6-2 or TRBV6-3 to TRBJ1-1, with TRBD1 matching 8 bases. V was pared by 6 bases and J by 1 base, with 7 bases of the junction left unmatched. Germline lookup yields CDR1 MNHEY and CDR2 SVGEGT. The CDR3 has 15 amino acids. CDR3 sequence reads: CASSRSGTGNTEAFF. The CDR3 nucleotides are TGTGCCAGCAGCCGGAGCGGGACAGGGAACACTGAAGCTTTCTTT.

This clonotype occurred many times. The chain employs TRBV7-2 and TRBJ1-4; possibly TRBD1 for D (6 bases). The CDR3 consists of 19 residues. Per the germline V gene, CDR1 is SGHTA and CDR2 is FQGNSA. Trimming pared 1 base from V and 7 bases from J, leaving 25 bases between. CDR3 region: CASSLVIILGGRVTEKLFF. CDR3 in DNA: TGTGCCAGCAGCTTAGTCATCATACTGGGGGGCAGGGTGACTGAAAAACTGTTTTTT.

The sample holds many counts of this clonotype. This rearrangement joins TRBV9 to TRBJ1-1, with 7 bases that match TRBD1. V gave up 4 bases and J gave up 4 bases; unmatched junction bases: 10. Germline V gene data show CDR1 as SGDLS and CDR2 as YYNGEE. The CDR3 has 15 amino acids. CDR3 coding DNA: TGTGCCAGCAGCCCCAGGGGGGGAGGTCTCACTGAAGCTTTCTTT. This codes for CASSPRGGGLTEAFF. Variable domain in full (rest from reference TRBV9 and TRBJ1-1): DSGVTQTPKHLITATGQRVTLRCSPRSGDLSVYWYQQSLDQGLQFLIQYYNGEERAKGNILERFSAQQFPDLHSELNLSSLELGDSALYFCASSPRGGGLTEAFFGQGTRLTVV.